This T cell receptor (beta chain) appears in the sequencing data of a study of radiation and T cells in renal cell carcinoma. Sequenced by immunoSEQ multiplex PCR; TCRdb stores in-frame clones only, minus some. The sample records about 150,000 clones, approximately 91% being singletons. Documented time point: baseline pretreatment blood. Treatment: 15 Gy SBRT to primary tumor, nephrectomy 4 weeks later. The patient's renal cell carcinoma had clear cell pathology. A note on this clone: Its antigen is not known.

Study-level results: In blood, top tumor clones expanded by 2 weeks, shrinking by 4. Without pretreatment biopsies, baseline tumor clonotype presence was undetermined.

The TCR was taken from a woman in her 50s with renal cell carcinoma. Specimen: blood, collected from a patient whose treatment included radiotherapy and nephrectomy.

CDR3 loop: CASSQDQWDSPLHF. CDR3 sequence (DNA): TGCGCCAGCAGCCAAGATCAATGGGACTCACCCCTCCACTTT. The rearrangement links TRBV4-3 to TRBJ1-6; D might be TRBD1 (5 bases). Trimming stripped 0 bases from V and 10 bases from J, with 10 bases between. The CDR3 spans 14 residues. From germline, CDR1 is LGHNA and CDR2 YSLEER.